What follows is one T cell receptor beta chain and its context. A junction boundary mismatches the germline segment, possibly from a read error. These data come from a study of blood T cells in healthy people across ages. Germline CDR1 reads SGHRS; CDR2 reads YFSETQ. The CDR3 is 15 residues long. With a J-beta primer mix and a sample-barcoded 5' primer, a second PCR ran about 6 to 11 cycles. TCRdb itself ran the 5' RACE reads through MiXCR, one entry per CDR3 protein. This sample has around 2 million distinct CDR3 sequences; about two fifths occur once, and the top ten carry 20% to 25%. This rearrangement joins TRBV5-1 to TRBJ2-1; 7 bases map to TRBD1. The source of this sequence is a human donor in good health. Sequencing was performed on blood. CDR3 residues: CASSFTTGSYNKQFF. The DNA for the CDR3 is TGCGCCAGCAGCTTCACGACAGGGTCATACAATAAGCAGTTCTTC.